This T cell receptor beta chain was identified during a study of cytotoxic CD8 clonotypes in ibrutinib-treated CLL. Study summary: The authors obtained response samples at a median of approximately 12 months of treatment, range 6 to 36. Productive templates averaged about 250,000 per sample, and productive rearrangements 94,082.

Germline V lookup: CDR1 SGHTA, CDR2 FQGNSA. This CDR3 has 16 amino acids. The V gene lost 1 base and the J gene lost 4 bases, with 15 bases spanning the gap. The authors obtained roughly 1.8 micrograms of genomic DNA from cryopreserved PBMCs for TCR beta libraries. By sample fraction, this clone is large. The repertoire was sequenced with immunoSEQ multiplex PCR; TCRdb's copy has only in-frame clones and lacks some. The data hold 140,000 to 150,000 clones, with around 76% observed a single time. This receptor was taken from a human donor with chronic lymphocytic leukemia. Sequenced material: PBMCs, taken after 24 months of ibrutinib treatment. This rearrangement joins TRBV7-2 to TRBJ2-3; the D gene could be TRBD1 or TRBD2 (5 bases each). Written as DNA, the CDR3 is TGTGCCAGCAGCTTAGTCGGGACGCCCGGGGCAGATACGCAGTATTTT. Its translation is CASSLVGTPGADTQYF.